Listed here are 18 T cell receptor beta chains from one sample, sequenced in a study of blood T cell repertoires in COVID-19 (dated by TCRdb to about 2020). Libraries were constructed by the immunoSEQ multiplex PCR assay. TCRdb retrieved this table from immuneACCESS and kept in-frame rearrangements only. Not all clones are present; in checked studies, unresolved V genes account for under half, and no reason is known for the remainder. This sample is represented by 95,000 to 120,000 clones; less than 85% of them were singletons. In total, the top ten clones hold 10% to 15% of the sample. The sequenced material came from peripheral blood. The source of these receptors is a human donor in a cohort sampled during active COVID-19.

V and J are TRBV27 and TRBJ1-6; 7 bases align to TRBD1. Germline V gene lookup returns CDR1 MNHEY and CDR2 SMNVEV (reference sequence). This CDR3 contains 16 residues. V trimming: 5 bases; J trimming: 7 bases; junction bases outside the gene matches: 11. The CDR3 reads CASSNRGLRENSPLHF. The CDR3 coding sequence is TGTGCCAGCAGTAACAGGGGTCTGCGAGAGAATTCACCCCTCCACTTT.

This chain connects TRBV7-6 to TRBJ2-2, with 10 bases identical to TRBD1. The junction had 6 bases not matched to a gene; V was cut back by 5 bases and J by 3 bases. CDR1 is SGHVS, CDR2 FNYEAQ, per germline. There are 16 residues in the CDR3. The CDR3 DNA is TGTGCCAGCAGCCGGATGACAGGGGGCGACACCGGGGAGCTGTTTTTT. It encodes CASSRMTGGDTGELFF.

The chain links TRBV4-2 to TRBJ2-3, with TRBD2 identical over 14 bases. The CDR3 is made up of 15 amino acids. The V gene end was trimmed by 8 bases and the J gene end by 1 base; junction bases not matched to a gene: 2. Germline V gives CDR1 LGHNA, CDR2 YNFKEQ. CDR3 DNA: TGTGCCAGCGGACTAGCGGGGGGCGGCACAGATACGCAGTATTTT. This translates into CASGLAGGGTDTQYF.

This sequence joins TRBV7-3 and TRBJ2-7, with D possibly TRBD1 on 7 matching bases. Germline assignment: CDR1 SGHTA and CDR2 FQGTGA. Trimming pared 5 bases from V and 2 bases from J, leaving 16 bases between. The CDR3 contains 15 residues. The CDR3 loop reads CASSLQGGAPYEQYF. DNA of the CDR3: TGTGCCAGCAGCCTCCAGGGGGGAGCCCCCTACGAGCAGTACTTC.

This chain links TRBV18 with TRBJ1-5; TRBD1 is a possible D gene (5 bases). CDR3 length: 14 amino acids. Trimming pared 3 bases from V and 3 bases from J, leaving 9 bases between. Germline V CDR1 and CDR2: KGHSH, LQKENI. CDR3 coding DNA: TGTGCCAGCTCACCGGGGGGGATCAATCAGCCCCAGCATTTT. It specifies CASSPGGINQPQHF.

This clone was detected only a few times. V usage is TRBV9 and J usage is TRBJ1-3; D is undetermined. Trimming left V 4 bases short and J 4 bases short, with 6 bases between. In germline, CDR1 is SGDLS, CDR2 YYNGEE. The CDR3 runs to 12 residues. The CDR3 protein is CASSPRGNTIYF. In nucleotides, the CDR3 is TGTGCCAGCAGCCCCCGGGGAAACACCATATATTTT. Together with reference TRBV9 and TRBJ1-3, the CDR3 gives the full variable domain: DSGVTQTPKHLITATGQRVTLRCSPRSGDLSVYWYQQSLDQGLQFLIQYYNGEERAKGNILERFSAQQFPDLHSELNLSSLELGDSALYFCASSPRGNTIYFGEGSWLTVV.

This clone appeared a single time. The rearrangement links TRBV11-2 to TRBJ2-1; tentatively, D is TRBD2 (6 bases). The CDR3 contains 14 residues. V was pared by 4 bases and J by 6 bases, with 13 bases between. Germline V gene data show CDR1 as SGHAT and CDR2 as FQNNGV. CDR3 in amino acids: CASSWRDSGNEQFF. DNA of the CDR3: TGTGCCAGCAGCTGGCGGGACTCGGGCAATGAGCAGTTCTTC.

V and J are TRBV7-2 and TRBJ1-5; TRBD1 matches at 7 bases. CDR1 and CDR2 from the germline V gene are SGHTA and FQGNSA. V gave up 4 bases and J gave up 6 bases; unmatched junction bases: 12. This CDR3 spans 16 amino acids. CDR3 DNA: TGTGCCAGCAGCTCCGGGGACAGCAGAACGGTTCAGCCCCAGCATTTT. Encoded protein: CASSSGDSRTVQPQHF. Together with reference TRBV7-2 and TRBJ1-5, the CDR3 gives the full variable domain: GAGVSQSPSNKVTEKGKDVELRCDPISGHTALYWYRQSLGQGLEFLIYFQGNSAPDKSGLPSDRFSAERTGGSVSTLTIQRTQQEDSAVYLCASSSGDSRTVQPQHFGDGTRLSIL.

The chain's CDR3 is CASSLAYRGLAGELFF. Here the CDR3 DNA reads TGTGCCAGCAGCTTAGCGTACAGGGGGCTCGCCGGGGAGCTGTTTTTT. This chain connects TRBV7-6 to TRBJ2-2, with TRBD1 matching 9 bases. The CDR3 runs to 16 residues. The trim removed 0 bases at V and 6 bases at J, leaving 5 bases unmatched. CDR1 and CDR2 (germline): SGHVS, FNYEAQ. Full variable domain (outside the CDR3, taken from reference TRBV7-6 and TRBJ2-2): GAGVSQSPRYKVTKRGQDVALRCDPISGHVSLYWYRQALGQGPEFLTYFNYEAQQDKSGLPNDRFSAERPEGSISTLTIQRTEQRDSAMYRCASSLAYRGLAGELFFGEGSRLTVL.

A few counts support this clone. The chain has TRBV9 and TRBJ2-1, with D unresolved. Germline V gene data show CDR1 as SGDLS and CDR2 as YYNGEE. The CDR3 loop spans 13 amino acids. Trimming removed 2 bases from V and 6 bases from J, with 9 bases in between. The CDR3 here is CASSVTQFNEQFF. In nucleotides, the CDR3 is TGTGCCAGCAGCGTGACACAGTTCAATGAGCAGTTCTTC.

The J gene is TRBJ2-1, the V gene TRBV5-1; no reliable D call. Trimming took 0 bases from V and 4 from J, leaving 5 bases between them. The germline CDR1 and CDR2 sequences are SGHRS and YFSETQ. This CDR3 spans 13 amino acids. The CDR3: CASSLVEYNEQFF. CDR3 sequence (DNA): TGCGCCAGCAGCTTGGTGGAGTACAATGAGCAGTTCTTC.

This clone appeared a single time. The chain couples TRBV6-5 to TRBJ1-4; D remains unclear. The CDR3 is 14 residues long. Germline CDR1 MNHEY, CDR2 SVGAGI. Trimming took 4 bases from V and 5 from J, leaving 11 bases between them. CDR3 coding DNA: TGTGCCAGCAGTTCGAGGGCCCGAAATGAAAAACTGTTTTTT. Protein sequence: CASSSRARNEKLFF.

The chain is built from TRBV5-5 and TRBJ1-2, with 10 bases that match TRBD1. With V trimmed by 0 bases and J by 8 bases, 4 bases remained unmatched. Germline assignment: CDR1 SGHKS and CDR2 YYEKEE (reference sequence). CDR3 length: 14 amino acids. CDR3 coding DNA: TGTGCCAGCAGCTTGGGACAGGGGGCGTCAGGCTACACCTTC. Amino acids: CASSLGQGASGYTF.

The chain has TRBV10-3 and TRBJ2-2; possibly TRBD2 for D (7 bases). The CDR3 totals 14 residues. V was cut by 11 bases and J by 4 bases, with 17 bases left in between. Germline CDR1 ENHRY, CDR2 SYGVKD. In DNA form, the CDR3 reads TGTGCCTTAGGCGGGGGCGCTGGCACCGGGGAGCTGTTTTTT. Protein product: CALGGGAGTGELFF.

The chain employs TRBV28 and TRBJ2-3, with TRBD1 matching 7 bases. The CDR3 consists of 12 residues. The germline V gene has CDR1 MDHEN and CDR2 SYDVKM. V lost 10 bases to trimming and J lost 2 bases; unmatched junction nucleotides: 3. The CDR3 DNA is TGTGCCATAGGGGGCAACACAGATACGCAGTATTTT. Amino acid sequence: CAIGGNTDTQYF.

This clone was detected once. The chain couples TRBV3-1 (or the pseudogene TRBV3-2) to TRBJ1-1; 10 bases fit TRBD1. V was clipped by 9 bases and J by 5 bases; unmatched bases: 15. There are 16 residues in the CDR3. Germline lookup yields CDR1 LGHDT and CDR2 YNNKEL (reference sequence). The DNA for the CDR3 is TGTGCCAGTACTCCGGGACAGGGGATCTCAGGGACTGAAGCTTTCTTT. Its protein is CASTPGQGISGTEAFF.

The rearrangement joins TRBV19 to TRBJ1-5; the match to TRBD1 covers 8 bases. This CDR3 is built from 16 residues. Germline CDR1 LNHDA, CDR2 SQIVND (reference sequence). V was pared by 4 bases and J by 3 bases, with 8 bases of the junction left unmatched. The CDR3 spells CASSKGAGGNNQPQHF. CDR3 in DNA: TGTGCCAGTAGTAAGGGCGCAGGGGGCAACAATCAGCCCCAGCATTTT.

There are a few counts of this clone. CDR3 amino acids: CSAAGHRGAPYGYTF. CDR3 nucleotides: TGCAGCGCCGCGGGGCACAGGGGGGCGCCCTATGGCTACACCTTC. The genes are TRBV29-1 and TRBJ1-2; TRBD1 matches 8 bases. The CDR3 runs to 15 residues. Germline lookup yields CDR1 SQVTM and CDR2 ANQGSEA. V dropped 7 bases and J dropped 4; count of bases not matched to a gene: 14.